This T cell receptor beta chain originates from a study of T-cell reconstitution after alpha-beta-depleted transplantation in children. Whole-study findings and limits: Alpha-beta T cells about two months after transplant reportedly derived from several hundred expanded graft clones. Most T-cell counts and diversity one year after the transplant came from T cells that were newly produced. Where some patients showed high TCRbeta diversity at day 60, it came from recipient T cells and thymic progenitors that had survived.

This clonotype was seen only a few times. Antigen: not known. Unique molecular identifiers tagged the TCRbeta library. One entry per CDR3 protein results from TCRdb running MiXCR on the PCR reads. This table has 200,000 to 250,000 distinct CDR3 sequences, 25% appearing once. V lost 1 base and J 1 base, leaving 7 bases between the germline ends. The CDR3 runs 15 residues. Germline V lookup: CDR1 SGHTA, CDR2 FQGNSA. The source is a girl aged 2 to 9 with Fanconi anemia, due to receive a stem cell transplant. Sequenced material: PBMCs, taken before TCRalphabeta/CD19-depleted stem cell transplant. The chain carries TRBV7-2 and TRBJ2-2; D is ambiguous. The CDR3 DNA follows: TGTGCCAGCAGCTTAGGAGCCCAGAACACCGGGGAGCTGTTTTTT. It codes for CASSLGAQNTGELFF.